Presented here are 3 T cell receptor beta chains from one specimen sequenced in a study of monozygotic twins with inflammatory bowel disease. TCRdb reanalyzed the 5' RACE reads and collapses them to one entry per CDR3 protein, without DNA. This specimen shows roughly 300,000 distinct CDR3 sequences; the ten leading clones hold 5.6%. Sequenced sample: blood. Receptors were obtained from a human donor with ulcerative colitis or Crohn's disease, or a healthy co-twin of an affected twin (not recorded which).

The V call is TRBV29-1, the J call TRBJ1-2. This CDR3 has 13 residues. Germline V gene lookup returns CDR1 SQVTM and CDR2 ANQGSEA. CDR3 sequence: CSVVGGDFYGYTF.

V gene TRBV14 combines with J gene TRBJ1-4. From germline, CDR1 is SGHDN and CDR2 FVKESK. The CDR3 sequence is 15 residues long. This CDR3 is CASSQGAAKNEKLFF.

The V call is TRBV4-1, the J call TRBJ1-5; TCRdb lists TRBD1, though no DNA is available to test this call. Germline values: CDR1 MGHRA, CDR2 YSYEKL. The CDR3 is 17 residues long. The CDR3 sequence: CASSQDPRGLTNQPQHF.